The rows below give T cell receptor beta chains drawn from one sample of a study of cytomegalovirus exposure and HLA in healthy donors. Here immunoSEQ multiplex PCR was the method, and the copy in TCRdb shows in-frame clones only, minus some. The sample records about 140,000 clones, approximately 84% being singletons. Sequencing was done on a sample of PBMCs. The source is a woman in her 40s in good health and CMV-seronegative. Each CDR3 is given with its conserved first and last residue. A D gene is named only where the DNA matches it firmly. Size tells how often a clone was seen (once, few, many) or the class of an expanded clone, and some rows leave it out.

TRBD2	.	TRBV6-5	TRBJ2-7	TGTGCCAGCGGCTGGACTAGCGGCTTCTACGAGCAGTACTTC	CASGWTSGFYEQYF
.	.	TRBV2	TRBJ1-1	TGTGCCAGCAGTGTACGGTCGGCTAACAGGGCTGTGAACACTGAAGCTTTCTTT	CASSVRSANRAVNTEAFF
TRBD1	.	TRBV29-1	TRBJ2-1	TGCAGCGCCGAACAGGGGGGACCGAGCTCCTACAATGAGCAGTTCTTC	CSAEQGGPSSYNEQFF
TRBD1	.	TRBV29-1	TRBJ1-2	TGCAGCGTCCTGGGACAGTCTAACTATGGCTACACCTTC	CSVLGQSNYGYTF
.	.	TRBV20-1	TRBJ2-7	TGCAGCGGAGCACAGGTGGGCGAGCAGTACTTC	CSGAQVGEQYF
.	once	TRBV7-9	TRBJ2-7	TGTGCCAGCAGCCCATCCTACGAGCAGTACTTC	CASSPSYEQYF
TRBD2	.	TRBV27	TRBJ2-7	TGTGCCAGCAGTATTGGTGTACAGCGGGAGGGCTGGGTCTACGAGCAGTACTTC	CASSIGVQREGWVYEQYF
.	.	TRBV7-6	TRBJ2-3	TGTGCCAGCAGCTTGGGCGCCACAGATACGCAGTATTTT	CASSLGATDTQYF
TRBD2	.	TRBV10-3	TRBJ2-7	TGTGCCATCAGTGAGGGACTAGCGGGAACCTACGAGCAGTACTTC	CAISEGLAGTYEQYF
.	.	TRBV10-2	TRBJ1-1	TGCGCCAGCAGTCTTCAGATGAACACTGAAGCTTTCTTT	CASSLQMNTEAFF
.	.	TRBV7-2	TRBJ2-2	TGTGCCAGCAGCCTGTCAGGGGAAGAGGGCGGGGAGCTGTTTTTT	CASSLSGEEGGELFF
.	.	TRBV7-2	TRBJ2-7	TGTGCCAGCAGACCCGCGGGGGCATCAGGCCACGAGCAGTACTTC	CASRPAGASGHEQYF
TRBD1	.	TRBV5-5	TRBJ2-5	TGTGCCAGCAGCTACAGGGGGCGCGTGATAGAGGAGACCCAGTACTTC	CASSYRGRVIEETQYF
.	.	TRBV20-1	TRBJ2-5	TGCAGTGCTAGAGGTCCGGAGACCCAGTACTTC	CSARGPETQYF
.	.	TRBV28	TRBJ2-4	TGTGCCAGCAGTTTCTTCGAGTCCAAAAACATTCAGTACTTC	CASSFFESKNIQYF
TRBD1	.	TRBV7-9	TRBJ1-1	TGTGCCAGCAGCTCCGGATCAGGGGGTTGGAGCACTGAAGCTTTCTTT	CASSSGSGGWSTEAFF
.	.	TRBV7-2	TRBJ1-1	TGTGCCAGCAGCTTTTTAACTGGCGGGGACACTGAAGCTTTCTTT	CASSFLTGGDTEAFF
.	.	TRBV11-1	TRBJ1-2	TGTGCCAGCAGCCCCCGCGGGTACAGGGTCTCCGGCTACACCTTC	CASSPRGYRVSGYTF
.	few	TRBV5-1	TRBJ2-3	TGCGCCAGCAGCCTACGGGAATCTCGACTGTTAGATACGCAGTATTTT	CASSLRESRLLDTQYF
.	.	TRBV6-1	TRBJ1-3	TGTGCCAGCAGTGATTCTTTCAGAGGAAACACCATATATTTT	CASSDSFRGNTIYF
TRBD1	few	TRBV4-1	TRBJ1-4	TGCGCCAGCAGCCAAGAGGAACAGGGGGCAACTAATGAAAAACTGTTTTTT	CASSQEEQGATNEKLFF
TRBD1	.	TRBV11-3	TRBJ1-6	TGTGCCATCCAGGGGGGAATAGTTACTTCACCCCTCCACTTT	CAIQGGIVTSPLHF
TRBD2	.	TRBV18	TRBJ2-5	TGTGCCAGCTCACGACAGAGCGGGAGGTTGCAAGAGACCCAGTACTTC	CASSRQSGRLQETQYF
TRBD1	.	TRBV4-3	TRBJ1-1	TGCGCCAGCAGCCGGGGACAGCGGATGGATACTGAAGCTTTCTTT	CASSRGQRMDTEAFF
.	.	TRBV19	TRBJ2-5	TGTGCCAGTAGTACGGGGATTACGGTGTACCAAGAGACCCAGTACTTC	CASSTGITVYQETQYF
TRBD1	.	TRBV7-2	TRBJ2-1	TGTGCCAGCAGCTTAAACGTAGGGACAGGATACAATGAGCAGTTCTTC	CASSLNVGTGYNEQFF
.	.	TRBV7-8	TRBJ1-2	TGTGCCAGCAGCTTAGGGGCTGTCAACTATGGCTACACCTTC	CASSLGAVNYGYTF
TRBD1	.	TRBV7-9	TRBJ2-3	TGTGCCAGCAGCTGGAGGGAGACAGGGGGGCCCACAGATACGCAGTATTTT	CASSWRETGGPTDTQYF
.	once	TRBV15	TRBJ2-7	TGTGCCACCAGGCGGGGTGCGGAACCCGTGAGGGAGCAGTACTTC	CATRRGAEPVREQYF
TRBD1	.	TRBV7-2	TRBJ1-4	TGTGCCAGCAGCCCAGGACAGGAAGGTTGGAATGAAAAACTGTTTTTT	CASSPGQEGWNEKLFF
.	.	TRBV27	TRBJ1-5	TGTGCCAGCAGTTTATACTCAGGAATTCGCAATCAGCCCCAGCATTTT	CASSLYSGIRNQPQHF
TRBD1	once	TRBV5-8	TRBJ1-1	TGTGCCAGCAGCTTGGGGACAGGGGAAAACACTGAAGCTTTCTTT	CASSLGTGENTEAFF
TRBD1	.	TRBV6-6	TRBJ2-4	TGTGCCAGCAGTTACTCACAGGGGGCCAAAAACATTCAGTACTTC	CASSYSQGAKNIQYF
TRBD2	few	TRBV7-9	TRBJ2-7	TGTGCCAGCAGCTGGACTAGCGGGAGCTCCTACGAGCAGTACTTC	CASSWTSGSSYEQYF
.	.	TRBV15	TRBJ2-1	TGTGCCACCAGCAGAGATCATAGTGAGCAGTTCTTC	CATSRDHSEQFF
.	.	TRBV19	TRBJ2-5	TGTGCCAGTAGTATTTTTGACGGGAGCTCGGAGACCCAGTACTTC	CASSIFDGSSETQYF
TRBD2	.	TRBV5-4	TRBJ2-1	TGTGCCAGCAGCTTAAAAGCGGGAGTTTACAATGAGCAGTTCTTC	CASSLKAGVYNEQFF